This T cell receptor beta chain emerged from a study of response to subunit inactivated influenza vaccine. Overall study findings and caveats: The authors proposed limited new T cell recruitment per seasonal influenza vaccination.

TCRdb processed the RT-PCR reads anew with MiXCR; each CDR3 protein has one entry. Among some 500,000 distinct CDR3 sequences listed, about 25% were seen once. Turning to this clonotype: Antigen specificity is unknown.

This specimen was CD4+ T cells sorted from PBMCs, taken roughly 5 days after vaccination. This clonotype was obtained from a man aged 45-65 years who received an inactivated influenza vaccine.

The chain's CDR3 is CASSQGIGDPSKKTQYF. DNA of the CDR3: TGTGCCAGCAGCCAAGGGATTGGCGATCCGTCCAAGAAGACCCAGTACTTC. This chain connects TRBV4-2 to TRBJ2-5; D not resolved. Germline V gene lookup returns CDR1 LGHNA and CDR2 YNFKEQ. There are 17 residues in the CDR3. V was trimmed by 1 base and J by 6 bases, leaving 21 bases between them.